This T cell receptor beta chain was recorded in a study of control samples from healthy donors and cancer patients. Germline lookup yields CDR1 KGHSH and CDR2 LQKENI. This CDR3 has 15 amino acids. Trimming took 5 bases from V and 1 from J, leaving 15 bases between them. Clones were read by immunoSEQ multiplex PCR, and TCRdb kept only the in-frame ones, dropping some. The sample carries fewer than 200,000 clones, 70% to 90% recorded once. The TCR was taken from a woman aged 30 to 39 in good health. This chain connects TRBV18 to TRBJ2-7, with D possibly matching TRBD2 (6 bases). The material sequenced was blood. CDR3 loop: CASSSTRGKSYEQYF. The CDR3 DNA is TGTGCCAGCTCAAGTACACGGGGGAAATCCTACGAGCAGTACTTC.